What follows is one T cell receptor beta chain and its context. This clonotype was seen at least ten times. Its antigen is still unknown. No base quality information exists; no much larger clone differs at one position. The CDR3, from cysteine to phenylalanine, totals 15 residues. The only DNA kept is the CDR3, 45 bases in frame from the first base. From a lookup of the germline V gene, CDR1 and CDR2 are SGHTA and FQGNSA. V is shortened by 3 bases, J by 1 base, and the region joining them spans 13 bases. Instrument on record: Illumina HiSeq 1500. Starting from the raw public reads, TCRdb applied fastp trimming at Q25, assembled clones with MiXCR and retained in-frame beta chains. Records with the same CDR3 protein are collapsed into one entry carrying the most frequent genes and DNA. The sample yields fewer than 1,000,000 distinct CDR3 sequences; approximately 31% were counted once. Over 11% of the sample rests with the top ten.

The intended sense of this specimen's treatment or condition label: in vitro stimulation with specific CMV peptide epitopes to enrich CMV-specific T cells. The entry originates in a study of T cell repertoires in cytomegalovirus infection (dated by TCRdb to about 2019). Study-level background: Alongside well-studied HLA-B-restricted epitopes, the peptide stimulations were aimed at recently identified HLA-C-restricted CMV epitopes, whose presentation resists viral immunomodulation. The HLA type of each donor mattered for the analysis, because public TCR beta signatures pointed to carriage of CMV infection along with the matching HLA type.

The paper's findings and limits, for the study overall: In both this cohort and an independent roughly 330-donor cohort, the cumulative frequency of public TCR beta family members distinguished carriers of CMV infection plus the relevant HLA type. The ex vivo response was dominated by HLA-C-restricted CMV-specific TCR beta clonotypes, which also provided the single most frequent clonotype in two of eight donors.

The starting material was cultured CD8+ T cells from PBMCs, obtained from culture after CMV antigen stimulation. Recombination connected TRBV7-2 to TRBJ2-7; the best D guess is TRBD2, with 5 bases matching. The sequence came from a human donor in good health (CMV status not recorded). Some clones in this sample may be carry-over from other donors' samples. The nucleotides read TGTGCCAGCAGCTTGGGGTCCCTAGCTTCCTACGAGCAGTACTTC. This gives the protein CASSLGSLASYEQYF.